Presented here are 8 T cell receptor beta chains from one specimen sequenced in a study of cytomegalovirus exposure and HLA in healthy donors. Primers for the PCR totalled 60 Vbeta and 13 Jbeta. Clones were sequenced by immunoSEQ multiplex PCR, and TCRdb holds only the in-frame ones, with some missing. The data contain 90,000 to 120,000 clones, 70% to 80% of them singletons. Sample: PBMCs. The receptors here all came from a female donor in good health and CMV-seropositive.

The rearrangement uses TRBV5-4 and TRBJ2-7; 8 nucleotides match TRBD1. The germline V gene has CDR1 SGHNT and CDR2 YYREEE (reference sequence). V dropped 4 bases and J dropped 2; count of bases not matched to a gene: 5. The CDR3 covers 14 residues. CDR3 residues: CASSGGTGPYEQYF. The CDR3 DNA reads as TGTGCCAGCAGCGGCGGGACAGGACCCTACGAGCAGTACTTC.

The chain carries TRBV4-2 and TRBJ2-3, with 9 bases matching TRBD1. With V trimmed by 4 bases and J by 4 bases, 15 bases remained unmatched. The germline V gene encodes CDR1 LGHNA and CDR2 YNFKEQ. CDR3 length equals 18 residues. CDR3 in DNA: TGTGCCAGCAGCCTCGGAACGGGGGGACAGGGAACTTCAGATACGCAGTATTTT. It encodes CASSLGTGGQGTSDTQYF.

The chain links TRBV5-5 to TRBJ2-7; 11 bases match TRBD2. The V gene's germline CDR1 is SGHKS and CDR2 YYEKEE (reference sequence). The CDR3 has 14 amino acids. Germline trimming cut 4 bases from V and 3 bases from J; bases unmatched to any gene: 3. CDR3 in DNA: TGTGCCAGCAGCCAACTAGCGGGAGTCTACGAGCAGTACTTC. Translation: CASSQLAGVYEQYF.

V is TRBV6-5 and J is TRBJ2-3; 7 bases are shared with TRBD2. The CDR3 runs 15 residues. Trimming at V came to 5 bases and at J to 2 bases, leaving 7 bases not matched to a gene. Germline assignment: CDR1 MNHEY and CDR2 SVGAGI. The CDR3 is CASSGSGVLTDTQYF. The DNA for the CDR3 is TGTGCCAGCAGTGGGAGCGGGGTCCTCACAGATACGCAGTATTTT.

J is TRBJ2-4 and V is TRBV5-1, with D tentatively TRBD2 (6 bases). Trimming took 2 bases from V and 8 from J, leaving 14 bases between them. Germline CDR1 SGHRS, CDR2 YFSETQ. This CDR3 has 14 residues. As DNA, the CDR3 is TGCGCCAGCAGCTTTAGCGGTTCTGGAGACATTCAGTACTTC. This codes for CASSFSGSGDIQYF.

This clone was seen just once. This chain connects TRBV7-8 to TRBJ2-2, with D unresolved. Germline lookup yields CDR1 SGHVS and CDR2 FQNEAQ. The V end was cut by 0 bases, the J end by 8 bases, with 13 bases between. The CDR3 is 15 residues long. The CDR3 coding sequence is TGTGCCAGCAGCTTAGCCAATAACGCGCGGGGGGAGCTGTTTTTT. It is translated as CASSLANNARGELFF.

The rearrangement joins TRBV7-2 to TRBJ2-3, with 7 bases aligning to TRBD1. The CDR3 length is 14 residues. With 7 bases clipped from V and 5 bases from J, the junction kept 9 bases outside the gene matches. The germline V gene encodes CDR1 SGHTA and CDR2 FQGNSA. Here the CDR3 reads CASTLTGAGDTQYF. CDR3 bases: TGTGCCAGCACCCTAACAGGGGCTGGAGATACGCAGTATTTT.

The chain uses TRBV19 and TRBJ2-1; D may be TRBD1 (6 bases). V was pared by 7 bases and J by 8 bases, with 24 bases between. Germline V gives CDR1 LNHDA, CDR2 SQIVND (reference sequence). The CDR3 length is 16 residues. The CDR3 DNA follows: TGTGCCAGTACCCCCCGCCAGGGGATGGCGATCCATGAGCAGTTCTTC. This codes for CASTPRQGMAIHEQFF.